This paragraph covers one T cell receptor beta chain sequence. What it binds is unknown. Reverse transcription of extracted RNA yielded cDNA, which provided the sequencing template. TCRdb keeps only in-frame clones here, not all; method: immunoSEQ multiplex PCR. The table shows approximately 63,000 clones, with 55% to 65% occurring only once. These data are taken from a study of CD8+ T cells in alopecia areata. The study's findings and limits: An increase in clonality over normal scalp was evident in lesional scalp, especially alopecia totalis/universalis. Alphabeta T cells residing in normal skin are also sequenced in scalp samples.

This CDR3 is built from 13 residues. V shed 8 bases and J shed 6 bases, with 19 bases lying between them. Looked up from germline, CDR1 is SQVTM and CDR2 is ANQGSEA. Source: CD8+ T cells sorted from blood, taken at week 0. This receptor was obtained from a human donor with alopecia areata. The chain employs TRBV29-1 and TRBJ1-2, with D tentatively TRBD1 (6 bases). As DNA, the CDR3 is TGCAGCTTCTTAACCTGGGGGCTGAATGGCTACACCTTC. This sequence encodes CSFLTWGLNGYTF.